These 30 T cell receptor beta chains came from one sample sequenced in a study of T cell responses to AZD1222 COVID-19 vaccine. Clones were read by immunoSEQ multiplex PCR, and TCRdb kept only the in-frame ones, dropping some. The repertoire holds around 100,000 clones, with roughly 89% as singletons. Sequenced here: peripheral blood, sampled on day 0 of AZD1222 vaccination. The receptor source for this set is an adult in good health.

This chain links TRBV7-3 with TRBJ2-1, with D perhaps being TRBD1 or TRBD2 (6 bases each). The CDR3 length is 17 residues. Germline loops: CDR1 SGHTA, CDR2 FQGTGA. Trimming shortened V by 4 bases and J by 1 base, and 17 bases separated the two germline ends. CDR3 sequence: CASSSRGDFSSYNEQFF. Written as DNA, the CDR3 is TGTGCCAGCAGCTCTAGGGGGGATTTTAGTTCCTACAATGAGCAGTTCTTC.

The chain is built from TRBV11-2 and TRBJ2-7, with TRBD2 identical over 9 bases. With 5 bases clipped from V and 2 bases from J, the junction kept 4 bases outside the gene matches. The CDR3 covers 14 residues. CDR1 and CDR2 (germline): SGHAT, FQNNGV. The CDR3 protein is CASSRLAGPYEQYF. The DNA for the CDR3 is TGTGCCAGCAGCCGCCTAGCGGGGCCCTACGAGCAGTACTTC.

This sequence joins TRBV6-5 and TRBJ2-1; D call uncertain. V shed 7 bases and J shed 2 bases, with 12 bases lying between them. The CDR3 has 14 amino acids. Germline CDR1 MNHEY, CDR2 SVGAGI. CDR3 sequence reads: CASTRTIPYNEQFF. The CDR3 DNA reads TGTGCCAGCACAAGGACGATACCCTACAATGAGCAGTTCTTC.

The CDR3, as DNA: TGTGCCAGCAGCTTAGTTCGGCCCCAAACGAAAACGAGCTCCTACAATGAGCAGTTCTTC. It yields the protein CASSLVRPQTKTSSYNEQFF. The chain has TRBV7-6 and TRBJ2-1, with D uncertain. Germline CDR1 reads SGHVS; CDR2 reads FNYEAQ. CDR3 length equals 20 residues. V gave up 1 base and J gave up 0 bases, with 22 bases separating them.

J is TRBJ2-7 and V is TRBV28; TRBD2 might be the D (5 bases). Germline CDR1 reads MDHEN; CDR2 reads SYDVKM. The CDR3 has 18 residues. Trimming removed 10 bases from V and 0 bases from J, with 28 bases in between. The chain's CDR3 is CATRTRTATPFRSYEQYF. The CDR3 DNA sequence: TGTGCCACTCGTACCCGGACTGCGACCCCTTTTCGCTCCTACGAGCAGTACTTC.

The chain uses TRBV18 and TRBJ1-1; 7 bases map to TRBD1. Germline-derived CDR1 and CDR2 are KGHSH and LQKENI. The CDR3 consists of 17 residues. Unmatched junction bases numbered 13, after V lost 1 base and J lost 5 bases. The CDR3 here is CASSPRAGGLPGTEAFF. The CDR3 region has the DNA TGTGCCAGCTCACCACGGGCAGGGGGTCTTCCGGGTACTGAAGCTTTCTTT.

The rearrangement links TRBV6-5 to TRBJ2-1; 7 bases fit TRBD1. The germline V gene has CDR1 MNHEY and CDR2 SVGAGI. The CDR3 has 15 residues. After removal of 6 bases from V and 7 bases from J, the junction contained 12 bases not matched to a gene. The CDR3 protein is CASSRDSGFQNEQFF. The CDR3 DNA reads TGTGCCAGCAGCAGGGACAGTGGGTTTCAAAATGAGCAGTTCTTC.

The chain links TRBV12-3 or TRBV12-4 to TRBJ2-7; D remains ambiguous. V was clipped by 1 base and J by 3 bases, with 4 bases between them. The CDR3 contains 12 residues. The CDR3 DNA reads as TGTGCCAGCAGTTTAGTCGACTACGAGCAGTACTTC. Its translation is CASSLVDYEQYF.

The V call is TRBV10-3, the J call TRBJ1-5; D is uncertain. The V end was cut by 0 bases, the J end by 5 bases, with 8 bases between. This CDR3 contains 14 residues. Germline values: CDR1 ENHRY, CDR2 SYGVKD. The CDR3 region is CAISESRQDQPQHF. CDR3 sequence (DNA): TGTGCCATCAGTGAGTCTAGACAAGATCAGCCCCAGCATTTT.

The chain joins TRBV4-1 to TRBJ2-1, with TRBD2 identical over 7 bases. CDR3 length: 18 residues. Germline loops: CDR1 MGHRA, CDR2 YSYEKL. The J segment lost 7 bases and the V segment lost 1 base, leaving 16 bases of the junction unmatched. CDR3 in DNA: TGCGCCAGCAGCCAAGGCAGTGGGGGAACCCGCGGGAGAAATGAGCAGTTCTTC. Translation: CASSQGSGGTRGRNEQFF.

The DNA of the CDR3 is TGTGCCAGCAGATCACAGGATTTCTATGGCTACACCTTC. Translating gives CASRSQDFYGYTF. The genes are TRBV27 and TRBJ1-2, with D maybe TRBD1 (5 bases). Trimming took off 6 bases at V and 4 bases at J, with 12 bases between the two ends. Germline CDR1 MNHEY, CDR2 SMNVEV (reference sequence). CDR3 size: 13 residues.

This clone was seen a single time. The genes are TRBV10-3 and TRBJ1-2; D remains ambiguous. There are 11 residues in the CDR3. Germline-derived CDR1 and CDR2 are ENHRY and SYGVKD. V was pared by 10 bases and J by 0 bases, with 6 bases between. The CDR3, as DNA: TGTGCCACTTCAGCTAACTATGGCTACACCTTC. It codes for CATSANYGYTF.

J is TRBJ1-2 and V is TRBV5-1, with D tentatively TRBD1 (5 bases). The CDR3 covers 14 residues. The V and J ends lost 5 bases and 4 bases respectively, with 15 bases between them. CDR1 SGHRS and CDR2 YFSETQ come from the germline V gene. CDR3: CASRLIRDPYGYTF. The CDR3 nucleotides read TGCGCCAGCAGATTAATCAGGGACCCCTATGGCTACACCTTC.

The V call is TRBV5-1, the J call TRBJ2-7; 8 bases match TRBD1. Germline trimming cut 7 bases from V and 5 bases from J; bases unmatched to any gene: 14. Germline V gene sequence: CDR1 SGHRS, CDR2 YFSETQ. The CDR3 loop spans 15 amino acids. Here the CDR3 reads CASDPDGQGANEQYF. In DNA, the CDR3 is TGCGCCAGCGATCCGGACGGACAGGGCGCAAACGAGCAGTACTTC. The entire variable domain, with the rest obtained from reference TRBV5-1 and TRBJ2-7, is as follows: KAGVTQTPRYLIKTRGQQVTLSCSPISGHRSVSWYQQTPGQGLQFLFEYFSETQRNKGNFPGRFSGRQFSNSRSEMNVSTLELGDSALYLCASDPDGQGANEQYFGPGTRLTVT.

This sequence joins TRBV3-1 (or the pseudogene TRBV3-2) and TRBJ1-4; 8 bases match TRBD1. Germline assignment: CDR1 LGHDT and CDR2 YNNKEL (reference sequence). V gave up 1 base and J gave up 4 bases; unmatched junction bases: 8. The CDR3 consists of 17 residues. Written as DNA, the CDR3 is TGTGCCAGCAGCCAAGGAGGCAGGGGGCGGGTTAATGAAAAACTGTTTTTT. Protein sequence: CASSQGGRGRVNEKLFF.

This chain links TRBV9 with TRBJ2-1, with a tentative D call TRBD2 (5 bases). CDR1 and CDR2 from the germline V gene are SGDLS and YYNGEE. CDR3 length equals 13 residues. Trimming took off 0 bases at V and 10 bases at J, with 11 bases between the two ends. CDR3 sequence reads: CASSVGPRREQFF. The CDR3 DNA is TGTGCCAGCAGCGTAGGGCCAAGGAGGGAGCAGTTCTTC. The full variable domain, in which reference TRBV9 and TRBJ2-1 provide the parts outside the CDR3, is DSGVTQTPKHLITATGQRVTLRCSPRSGDLSVYWYQQSLDQGLQFLIQYYNGEERAKGNILERFSAQQFPDLHSELNLSSLELGDSALYFCASSVGPRREQFFGPGTRLTVL.

This chain uses TRBV28 with TRBJ1-5; D unresolved. There are 13 residues in the CDR3. Trimming took off 2 bases at V and 7 bases at J, with 9 bases between the two ends. Germline V CDR1 and CDR2: MDHEN, SYDVKM. For the CDR3, the DNA is TGTGCCAGCAGTTTACCCCCCCAACAGCCCCAGCATTTT. Protein: CASSLPPQQPQHF.

The rearrangement joins TRBV25-1 to TRBJ1-2, with TRBD1 identical over 7 bases. The J segment lost 2 bases and the V segment lost 6 bases, leaving 6 bases of the junction unmatched. Germline CDR1 reads MGHDK; CDR2 reads SYGVNS. The CDR3 sequence is 14 residues long. CDR3 region: CASRPGQRNYGYTF. The CDR3 DNA reads as TGTGCCAGCAGACCGGGACAGCGAAACTATGGCTACACCTTC.

The J gene is TRBJ1-2, the V gene TRBV28, with 7 nucleotides matching TRBD1. Per germline, CDR1 MDHEN and CDR2 SYDVKM. The trim removed 3 bases at V and 6 bases at J, leaving 4 bases unmatched. The CDR3 spans 13 residues. The CDR3 DNA sequence: TGTGCCAGCAGTTTGACAGGGCGAGATGGCTACACCTTC. Translating gives CASSLTGRDGYTF.

This clone was observed a few times. The CDR3 sequence is CASSLIGGESSYEQYF. The CDR3 bases are TGTGCCAGCAGCTTAATAGGGGGCGAGAGCTCCTACGAGCAGTACTTC. This sequence joins TRBV5-4 and TRBJ2-7; 7 bases fit TRBD1. V gave up 2 bases and J gave up 0 bases; unmatched junction bases: 8. Germline values: CDR1 SGHNT, CDR2 YYREEE (reference sequence). This CDR3 spans 16 amino acids.

V is TRBV7-2 and J is TRBJ2-3; 10 nucleotides match TRBD2. The CDR3 is 15 residues long. J was trimmed by 4 bases and V by 5 bases; bases with no gene match: 6. Germline loops: CDR1 SGHTA, CDR2 FQGNSA. CDR3 residues: CASSLLAGVSDTQYF. CDR3 DNA sequence: TGTGCCAGCAGCCTTCTAGCGGGAGTGTCAGATACGCAGTATTTT.

This chain links TRBV4-3 with TRBJ2-1; D could derive from TRBD1 or TRBD2 (5 bases each). Germline values: CDR1 LGHNA, CDR2 YSLEER. Trimming removed 6 bases from V and 5 bases from J, with 14 bases in between. The CDR3 has 14 residues. CDR3 region: CASSYGTVDNEQFF. CDR3 nucleotides: TGCGCCAGCAGTTACGGGACCGTTGACAATGAGCAGTTCTTC.

The chain links TRBV6-4 to TRBJ2-3, with D perhaps TRBD1 (6 bases). This CDR3 comprises 14 residues. V lost 6 bases, J lost 0 bases, and 10 bases lay in between. Germline CDR1 MRHNA, CDR2 SNTAGT. This chain's CDR3 is CASSATGSTDTQYF. The CDR3 nucleotides read TGTGCCAGCAGCGCTACAGGGAGCACAGATACGCAGTATTTT.

The J gene is TRBJ1-2, the V gene TRBV27; D not certain. The CDR3 consists of 14 residues. The germline V and J ends were trimmed by 6 bases and 7 bases, with 18 bases remaining between them. Germline-derived CDR1 and CDR2 are MNHEY and SMNVEV (reference sequence). The DNA for the CDR3 is TGTGCCAGCAGCCTTCTTGGTCGGTCGGCTGGCTACACCTTC. Its translation: CASSLLGRSAGYTF.

The gene calls are TRBV5-1 and TRBJ1-5; D is unclear. Trimming took 0 bases from V and 7 from J, leaving 14 bases between them. The CDR3 loop spans 15 amino acids. In germline, CDR1 is SGHRS, CDR2 YFSETQ. CDR3 residues: CASSLVPGSEQPQHF. DNA of the CDR3: TGCGCCAGCAGCTTGGTTCCGGGATCGGAACAGCCCCAGCATTTT.

The genes are TRBV6-5 and TRBJ2-7; D possibly corresponds to TRBD1 (6 bases). Between the trimmed V and J ends, which lost 7 bases and 7 bases, there was a span of 20 bases. Germline CDR1 MNHEY, CDR2 SVGAGI. The length of the CDR3 is 14 residues. The CDR3 sequence is CASILDFPQGEQYF. CDR3 sequence (DNA): TGTGCCAGCATCCTGGACTTCCCTCAGGGGGAGCAGTACTTC.

The chain recombines TRBV5-1 with TRBJ1-2; the D is unclear. Trimming removed 6 bases at V and 3 bases at J, with 12 bases between. CDR1 and CDR2 from the germline V gene are SGHRS and YFSETQ. CDR3 size: 13 residues. The CDR3, as DNA: TGCGCCAGCACCGCGTCGGGTGACTATGGCTACACCTTC. Protein sequence: CASTASGDYGYTF.

The V gene is TRBV15, the J gene TRBJ2-7; D gene uncertain. V lost 0 bases and J 6 bases, leaving 18 bases between the germline ends. The germline V gene has CDR1 LNHNV and CDR2 YYDKDF (reference sequence). The CDR3 runs 16 residues. The CDR3 protein is CATSRDPFGSSGEQYF. CDR3 nucleotide sequence: TGTGCCACCAGCAGAGATCCGTTCGGTTCATCAGGCGAGCAGTACTTC.

J is TRBJ1-4 and V is TRBV5-5; D is possibly TRBD1 (6 bases). CDR3 length equals 17 residues. Germline lookup yields CDR1 SGHKS and CDR2 YYEKEE (reference sequence). Trimming stripped 1 base from V and 0 bases from J, with 13 bases between. Written as DNA, the CDR3 is TGTGCCAGCAGCTTGAGGGCAGGGGACACAACTAATGAAAAACTGTTTTTT. Its protein is CASSLRAGDTTNEKLFF.

The chain's CDR3 is CASSPKGGGQPSTDTQYF. The DNA for the CDR3 is TGTGCCAGCTCACCAAAAGGGGGGGGCCAGCCCTCTACAGATACGCAGTATTTT. The rearrangement joins TRBV18 to TRBJ2-3; a weak D match, TRBD2 (7 bases). The CDR3 is 18 residues long. With 2 bases removed from V and 3 bases from J, the gap between germline ends came to 21 bases. Looked up from germline, CDR1 is KGHSH and CDR2 is LQKENI.